Below, one T cell receptor beta chain is given with its context. What it binds is not known. The CDR3 extends over 15 amino acids. V lost 3 bases and J lost 6, with 17 bases in between. The TCRbeta library incorporated unique molecular identifiers. TCRdb ran MiXCR on the PCR reads and lists one entry per CDR3 protein. The data hold around 700,000 distinct CDR3 sequences, with about an eighth observed a single time. The data were obtained in a study of T-cell reconstitution after alpha-beta-depleted transplantation in children. Study findings and constraints: After transplant, at about two months, alpha-beta T cells were reportedly derived from several hundred expanded graft clones.

The rearrangement joins TRBV12-3 or TRBV12-4 to TRBJ1-2; maybe TRBD1 (6 bases). This sequence originates from a girl between 2 and 10 years old with congenital amegakaryocytic thrombocytopenia, due to receive a stem cell transplant. Sequencing was performed on PBMCs, taken before TCRalphabeta/CD19-depleted stem cell transplant. CDR3 sequence reads: CASSFATGSLDGYTF. The CDR3 region has the DNA TGTGCCAGCAGTTTCGCCACAGGGTCTCTGGATGGCTACACCTTC.